This TCR beta chain was captured by sequencing in a study of immune evolution from preneoplasia to lung adenocarcinoma. The data were produced by immunoSEQ multiplex PCR, yet TCRdb's version contains in-frame clones alone and is incomplete. Of around 9,900 clones in the sample, approximately 90% are singletons; the top ten hold just under 3%. CDR1 and CDR2 (germline): SGHVS, FQNEAQ. The CDR3 sequence is 16 residues long. The J segment lost 6 bases and the V segment lost 5 bases, leaving 11 bases of the junction unmatched. This chain uses TRBV7-8 with TRBJ1-5; TRBD1 matches at 9 bases. The material sequenced was FFPE invasive lung adenocarcinoma tissue. This TCR came from a person aged 65 to 79 with invasive lung adenocarcinoma. Some clones in this sample may be carry-over from other donors' samples. The CDR3 sequence: CASSPTGTGLAQPQHF. CDR3 DNA: TGTGCCAGCAGCCCTACAGGGACAGGGCTCGCTCAGCCCCAGCATTTT.